The 32 T cell receptor beta chains in this list originate from one sample, sequenced in a study of regulatory T cells. Study findings and constraints: In CD3G-deficient patients, conventional CD4+ T cells were enriched for hydrophobic CDR3 residues at positions 6 and 7.

The PCR used 52 TRBV and 13 TRBJ primers. The table came from immunoSEQ multiplex PCR; TCRdb's copy has only in-frame clones and leaves some out. The sample lists under 35,000 clones; over 90% were seen once. What these receptors recognize is not known. Sequenced input: conventional CD4+ T cells sorted from blood. Receptors were obtained from a child between 2 and 9 years old with CD3G deficiency.

This clone was picked up one time. The gene calls are TRBV7-8 and TRBJ2-3; possibly TRBD1 for D (6 bases). Trimming shortened V by 5 bases and J by 9 bases, and 15 bases separated the two germline ends. Germline CDR1 SGHVS, CDR2 FQNEAQ. The CDR3 runs 13 residues. CDR3 in DNA: TGTGCCAGCAGCACCCAAGGCCAGGGGACGCAGTATTTT. It specifies CASSTQGQGTQYF.

V and J are TRBV28 and TRBJ2-7; the D gene could be TRBD1 or TRBD2 (8 bases each). Germline lookup yields CDR1 MDHEN and CDR2 SYDVKM. The CDR3 has 16 amino acids. Trimming left V 1 base short and J 7 bases short, with 20 bases between. The CDR3 loop is CASSLSSGGRGREQYF. CDR3 nucleotide sequence: TGTGCCAGCAGTTTATCGTCAGGGGGCCGCGGGAGGGAGCAGTACTTC.

This clone has a handful of counts. The rearrangement links TRBV6-1 to TRBJ1-2, with D tentatively TRBD1 (5 bases). With 6 bases removed from V and 6 bases from J, the gap between germline ends came to 17 bases. Germline CDR1 and CDR2: MNHNS and SASEGT. This CDR3 contains 14 residues. The CDR3 DNA reads TGTGCCAGCAGCGCCCTGGGGGGTATCGATGGCTACACCTTC. It codes for CASSALGGIDGYTF.

This chain uses TRBV28 with TRBJ2-7, with TRBD2 identical over 8 bases. V shed 6 bases and J 6 bases; nucleotides not matched to a gene: 10. CDR3 length: 14 residues. The germline V gene encodes CDR1 MDHEN and CDR2 SYDVKM. Here the CDR3 DNA reads TGTGCCAGCAGGCCGGGGACTAGGGCTACCGAGCAGTACTTC. It yields the protein CASRPGTRATEQYF.

The chain joins TRBV5-1 to TRBJ2-3, with D possibly being TRBD2 (5 bases). Trimming left V 4 bases short and J 0 bases short, with 9 bases between. The V gene's germline CDR1 is SGHRS and CDR2 YFSETQ. This CDR3 has 14 amino acids. CDR3 bases: TGCGCCAGCAGCCCTAGCTCTAGCACAGATACGCAGTATTTT. It codes for CASSPSSSTDTQYF.

This rearrangement joins TRBV28 to TRBJ2-7; no reliable D call. V lost 4 bases and J lost 0, with 13 bases in between. The CDR3 extends over 15 amino acids. Germline values: CDR1 MDHEN, CDR2 SYDVKM. CDR3: CASSSGSVSSYEQYF. In DNA, the CDR3 is TGTGCCAGCAGTTCCGGGTCGGTGAGCTCCTACGAGCAGTACTTC.

The V and J genes are TRBV28 and TRBJ1-2; D uncertain. Trimming took 4 bases from V and 5 from J, leaving 8 bases between them. Germline V gene data show CDR1 as MDHEN and CDR2 as SYDVKM. The CDR3 is 12 amino acids. CDR3 loop: CASSSGRYGYTF. Here the CDR3 DNA reads TGTGCCAGCAGTTCCGGACGGTATGGCTACACCTTC.

This chain's CDR3 is CASSLQGTYPYNEQFF. For the CDR3, the DNA is TGTGCCAGCAGCTTACAGGGGACTTATCCCTACAATGAGCAGTTCTTC. This sequence joins TRBV7-9 and TRBJ2-1; D tentatively reads TRBD1 or TRBD2 (6 bases each). Trimming stripped 2 bases from V and 2 bases from J, with 13 bases between. The CDR3 consists of 16 residues. CDR1 is SEHNR and CDR2 is FQNEAQ in the germline V gene (reference sequence).

The chain joins TRBV28 to TRBJ1-1, with D perhaps TRBD1 (6 bases). The germline V gene encodes CDR1 MDHEN and CDR2 SYDVKM. The CDR3 spans 12 residues. V was shortened by 10 bases and J by 4 bases, with 13 bases between the two germline ends. CDR3 coding DNA: TGTGCCATTAGTCGGGGGCCCACTGAAGCTTTCTTT. Residues: CAISRGPTEAFF.

The table lists this clone with a few counts. The chain uses TRBV6-1 and TRBJ2-7, with TRBD1 identical over 12 bases. The CDR3 covers 14 residues. Losses at the gene ends were 6 bases for V and 5 bases for J; bases not matched to a gene: 5. The germline V gene encodes CDR1 MNHNS and CDR2 SASEGT. The DNA for the CDR3 is TGTGCCAGCAGGGCCGGGACAGGGGGCCACGAGCAGTACTTC. Protein sequence: CASRAGTGGHEQYF.

The J gene is TRBJ2-5, the V gene TRBV5-1; D not resolved. The germline CDR1 and CDR2 sequences are SGHRS and YFSETQ. The CDR3 sequence is 15 residues long. Trimming left V 4 bases short and J 2 bases short, with 15 bases between. The CDR3 here is CASSPLVGLQETQYF. Here the CDR3 DNA reads TGCGCCAGCAGCCCCCTGGTGGGTTTGCAAGAGACCCAGTACTTC.

This clone was observed a handful of times. The CDR3 DNA sequence: TGTGCCAGCAGCTTTGACCGGGATGAGCAGTACTTC. This encodes CASSFDRDEQYF. The genes are TRBV7-9 and TRBJ2-7; TRBD2 is a possible D gene (5 bases). The V and J ends lost 3 bases and 7 bases respectively, with 10 bases between them. The CDR3 runs 12 residues. Germline V gene data show CDR1 as SEHNR and CDR2 as FQNEAQ (reference sequence).

The chain uses TRBV5-1 and TRBJ2-1; 7 bases agree with TRBD2. V gave up 4 bases and J gave up 7 bases; unmatched junction bases: 11. Germline V gene sequence: CDR1 SGHRS, CDR2 YFSETQ. This CDR3 comprises 15 residues. The CDR3 here is CASSRFAGAGNEQFF. The CDR3 bases are TGCGCCAGCAGCCGGTTTGCGGGAGCGGGAAATGAGCAGTTCTTC. Full variable domain (outside the CDR3, taken from reference TRBV5-1 and TRBJ2-1): KAGVTQTPRYLIKTRGQQVTLSCSPISGHRSVSWYQQTPGQGLQFLFEYFSETQRNKGNFPGRFSGRQFSNSRSEMNVSTLELGDSALYLCASSRFAGAGNEQFFGPGTRLTVL.

The gene calls are TRBV28 and TRBJ1-4; D remains ambiguous. The length of the CDR3 is 14 residues. V lost 5 bases to trimming and J lost 0 bases, with 7 bases between them. The germline CDR1 and CDR2 sequences are MDHEN and SYDVKM. The CDR3 here is CASSPWATNEKLFF. The CDR3 DNA reads TGTGCCAGCAGTCCCTGGGCAACTAATGAAAAACTGTTTTTT.

This clone occurred once. This chain uses TRBV7-9 with TRBJ1-4; no clear D. The V end was cut by 4 bases, the J end by 3 bases, with 12 bases between. Looked up from germline, CDR1 is SEHNR and CDR2 is FQNEAQ (reference sequence). The CDR3 length is 15 residues. The CDR3 spells CASSSSDGANEKLFF. DNA of the CDR3: TGTGCCAGCAGCTCGTCGGACGGCGCTAATGAAAAACTGTTTTTT.

CDR3: CASSPRAAISYNEQFF. The DNA of the CDR3 is TGTGCCAGCTCACCACGGGCAGCGATCTCCTACAATGAGCAGTTCTTC. V and J are TRBV18 and TRBJ2-1; the D is unclear. The CDR3 consists of 16 residues. Trimming took off 1 base at V and 0 bases at J, with 10 bases between the two ends. Germline V gene data show CDR1 as KGHSH and CDR2 as LQKENI.

The rearrangement links TRBV6-1 to TRBJ1-5; 7 bases fit TRBD1. The CDR3 totals 13 residues. The V and J ends lost 8 bases and 3 bases, in that order; junction bases with no gene match: 4. Germline CDR1 and CDR2: MNHNS and SASEGT. CDR3 region: CASRGQFNQPQHF. The DNA for the CDR3 is TGTGCCAGCCGGGGACAGTTCAATCAGCCCCAGCATTTT.

This clone was detected only once. The chain couples TRBV5-1 to TRBJ1-1, with D unresolved. The germline V and J ends were trimmed by 1 base and 4 bases, with 8 bases remaining between them. Germline assignment: CDR1 SGHRS and CDR2 YFSETQ. The CDR3 is 13 amino acids. Written as DNA, the CDR3 is TGCGCCAGCAGCTTGACAGAACGCACTGAAGCTTTCTTT. Protein sequence: CASSLTERTEAFF.

The chain links TRBV7-8 to TRBJ2-5; 8 bases are shared with TRBD2. The CDR3 extends over 15 amino acids. Germline loops: CDR1 SGHVS, CDR2 FQNEAQ. J was trimmed by 5 bases and V by 0 bases; bases with no gene match: 5. The CDR3 sequence: CASSLAPGGRETQYF. The CDR3 region has the DNA TGTGCCAGCAGCTTAGCGCCGGGAGGGCGGGAGACCCAGTACTTC.

This clone has just one count. The chain recombines TRBV7-9 with TRBJ2-5, with 8 nucleotides matching TRBD1. With 4 bases clipped from V and 1 base from J, the junction kept 5 bases outside the gene matches. This CDR3 is built from 15 residues. CDR1 SEHNR and CDR2 FQNEAQ come from the germline V gene (reference sequence). In DNA form, the CDR3 reads TGTGCCAGCAGCTCGGGACAGGACCCCCAAGAGACCCAGTACTTC. Its translation is CASSSGQDPQETQYF.

The rearrangement links TRBV28 to TRBJ1-3; a weak D match, TRBD1 (6 bases). The germline CDR1 and CDR2 sequences are MDHEN and SYDVKM. Trimming took 2 bases from V and 2 from J, leaving 7 bases between them. The CDR3 covers 14 residues. CDR3 in amino acids: CASSLPGAGNTIYF. CDR3 bases: TGTGCCAGCAGTTTACCAGGGGCTGGAAACACCATATATTTT.

The genes are TRBV27 and TRBJ2-2, with 8 bases fitting TRBD1. The CDR3 spans 15 residues. Unmatched junction bases numbered 7, after V lost 5 bases and J lost 5 bases. CDR1 and CDR2 from the germline V gene are MNHEY and SMNVEV (reference sequence). The CDR3 spells CASSRGQGRTGELFF. CDR3 DNA: TGTGCCAGCAGTCGCGGACAGGGAAGGACCGGGGAGCTGTTTTTT.

The rearrangement links TRBV18 to TRBJ2-5; no clear D gene. The J call may not be correct, given that the DNA end is closer to TRBJ2-7. The CDR3 is 13 amino acids. CDR1 KGHSH and CDR2 LQKENI come from the germline V gene. CDR3 loop: CASSPSGSYEQYF. In DNA, the CDR3 is TGTGCCAGCTCACCATCAGGATCCTACGAGCAGTACTTC.

The sample holds one count of this clone. This rearrangement joins TRBV28 to TRBJ2-7; D tentatively fits TRBD1 or TRBD2 (5 bases each). The CDR3 spans 14 residues. Trimming stripped 2 bases from V and 7 bases from J, with 15 bases between. Germline CDR1 and CDR2: MDHEN and SYDVKM. This chain's CDR3 is CASSLIGAFREQYF. The DNA for the CDR3 is TGTGCCAGCAGTTTAATCGGGGCCTTTCGAGAGCAGTACTTC.

The chain links TRBV6-9 to TRBJ2-7, with D unclear. Germline lookup yields CDR1 MNHGY and CDR2 SVAAGI. Trimming took off 6 bases at V and 4 bases at J, with 7 bases between the two ends. The length of the CDR3 is 11 residues. CDR3 amino acids: CASRYSYEQYF. CDR3 DNA: TGTGCCAGCAGATACAGTTACGAGCAGTACTTC.

V is TRBV27 and J is TRBJ2-1, with 8 bases aligning to TRBD1. Germline values: CDR1 MNHEY, CDR2 SMNVEV (reference sequence). Unmatched junction bases numbered 1, after V lost 2 bases and J lost 4 bases. CDR3 length equals 14 residues. The CDR3: CASSLQGAYNEQFF. CDR3 coding DNA: TGTGCCAGCAGTTTACAGGGGGCTTACAATGAGCAGTTCTTC.

CDR3 sequence (DNA): TGCGCCAGCAGCTTCGGGACAGGGGGCAGGGAGACCCAGTACTTC. Translating gives CASSFGTGGRETQYF. The chain combines TRBV5-1 with TRBJ2-5; 12 nucleotides align to TRBD1. CDR3 size: 15 residues. J was trimmed by 5 bases and V by 2 bases; bases with no gene match: 4. CDR1 and CDR2 from the germline V gene are SGHRS and YFSETQ.

V and J are TRBV28 and TRBJ2-2; D not resolved. Trimming pared 5 bases from V and 6 bases from J, leaving 13 bases between. The CDR3 contains 14 residues. In germline, CDR1 is MDHEN, CDR2 SYDVKM. The CDR3 here is CASSRPPSSGELFF. The CDR3 DNA follows: TGTGCCAGCAGTCGCCCCCCGAGTTCCGGGGAGCTGTTTTTT.

This chain uses TRBV28 with TRBJ2-7; the match to TRBD1 covers 9 bases. Germline CDR1 reads MDHEN; CDR2 reads SYDVKM. The CDR3 has 15 amino acids. V shed 6 bases, J shed 1 base, and the junction held 7 bases outside the gene matches. CDR3 amino acids: CASRPDGTGSYEQYF. The CDR3 DNA reads TGTGCCAGCAGGCCGGATGGGACAGGGTCCTACGAGCAGTACTTC.

The chain couples TRBV10-3 to TRBJ1-2; 7 bases are a match to TRBD1. V lost 10 bases, J lost 5 bases, and 16 bases stayed unmatched. The CDR3 covers 15 residues. Per the germline V gene, CDR1 is ENHRY and CDR2 is SYGVKD. The CDR3 DNA is TGTGCCACCCGCAGGGGGGCAGAAGTTCGATATGGCTACACCTTC. Its translation is CATRRGAEVRYGYTF.

J is TRBJ2-4 and V is TRBV28; no reliable D call. V was trimmed by 5 bases and J by 1 base, leaving 9 bases between them. CDR3 length: 14 residues. Germline-derived CDR1 and CDR2 are MDHEN and SYDVKM. CDR3 region: CASSLPLAKNIQYF. CDR3 in DNA: TGTGCCAGCAGTCTTCCATTGGCCAAAAACATTCAGTACTTC.

This sequence joins TRBV10-3 and TRBJ2-2; 7 bases map to TRBD2. This CDR3 comprises 14 residues. Germline V CDR1 and CDR2: ENHRY, SYGVKD. With 11 bases clipped from V and 5 bases from J, the junction kept 11 bases outside the gene matches. DNA for the CDR3: TGTGCCTCCAGCGGGGTGGACGGGACCGGGGAGCTGTTTTTT. It is translated as CASSGVDGTGELFF.